Following are 12 T cell receptor beta chains from one sample sequenced in a study of blood T cells in healthy people across ages (dated by TCRdb to 2013 to 2016). The library was obtained by 5' RACE. Sequencing took place on an Illumina HiSeq 2500. A second roughly 7 to 11 cycle PCR used a sample-barcoded 5' primer and a J-beta primer mix. TCRdb's own reprocessing of the public reads used fastp at Q25 and MiXCR and kept productive beta chains. Every CDR3 protein is listed once, alongside the most common genes and DNA of its rows. The sample table holds around 1,600,000 distinct CDR3 sequences, of which 35% to 45% were seen once. Approximately 4% of the sample is taken by the ten largest. The sequencing input was blood. Every receptor here comes from a woman between 18 and 29 years old in good health.

The rearrangement links TRBV19 to TRBJ1-2, with 7 bases lining up with TRBD1. Germline CDR1 is LNHDA and CDR2 is SQIVND (reference sequence). The ends lost 4 bases at V and 0 bases at J; junction bases unmatched: 8. The CDR3 sequence is 16 residues long. CDR3 coding DNA: TGTGCCAGTAGTAAGACAGGGCTGCGAACTAACTATGGCTACACCTTC. Protein product: CASSKTGLRTNYGYTF.

This clonotype has only one observation. J is TRBJ1-1 and V is TRBV27, with 11 bases fitting TRBD1. Germline values: CDR1 MNHEY, CDR2 SMNVEV (reference sequence). V trimming: 5 bases; J trimming: 11 bases; junction bases outside the gene matches: 10. The CDR3 has 14 amino acids. CDR3 loop: CASSARTGGFEAFF. CDR3 bases: TGTGCCAGCAGTGCCCGGACAGGGGGCTTCGAGGCTTTCTTT.

This clonotype was picked up many times. This chain joins TRBV3-1 and TRBJ2-1; tentatively, D is TRBD1 (5 bases). Trimming cost V 1 base and J 4 bases, with 5 bases left between them. CDR1 is LGHDT and CDR2 is YNNKEL in the germline V gene (reference sequence). This CDR3 is 13 amino acids long. The CDR3 protein is CASSQGQYNEQFF. The CDR3 DNA follows: TGTGCCAGCAGCCAAGGACAGTACAATGAGCAGTTCTTC.

CDR3 residues: CSLIKQGLFTDTQYF. In DNA form, the CDR3 reads TGCAGCCTCATAAAGCAGGGACTATTCACAGATACGCAGTATTTT. This chain uses TRBV29-1 with TRBJ2-3; 7 bases map to TRBD2. CDR3 length: 15 residues. Germline V CDR1 and CDR2: SQVTM, ANQGSEA. J gave up 2 bases and V 8 bases, and 13 bases lay outside the gene matches.

This clonotype was recorded a few times. This chain links TRBV29-1 with TRBJ2-1; D call uncertain. The DNA matches TRBJ2-7 better at its end, which makes the J call doubtful. CDR3 size: 13 residues. Germline V CDR1 and CDR2: SQVTM, ANQGSEA. CDR3 sequence (DNA): TGCAGCGTTTACGTGGGGTCCTACAATGAGCAGTACTTC. Translating it yields CSVYVGSYNEQYF.

This clonotype showed up many times. The chain has TRBV6-5 and TRBJ1-3; TRBD1 matches 9 bases. V lost 6 bases to trimming and J lost 2 bases; unmatched junction nucleotides: 5. Germline V gene sequence: CDR1 MNHEY, CDR2 SVGAGI. The CDR3 is made up of 15 amino acids. The CDR3 region has the DNA TGTGCCAGCAGGAGGACAGGGGAGGCTGGAAACACCATATATTTT. Residues: CASRRTGEAGNTIYF.

The chain couples TRBV4-3 to TRBJ2-7; possibly TRBD2 for D (5 bases). Germline V lookup: CDR1 LGHNA, CDR2 YSLEER. V gave up 0 bases and J gave up 2 bases, with 8 bases separating them. This CDR3 contains 14 residues. The CDR3 region is CASSQDFGTYEQYF. The CDR3 DNA is TGCGCCAGCAGCCAAGATTTCGGGACCTACGAGCAGTACTTC.

The sample holds many counts of this clonotype. The rearrangement joins TRBV7-2 to TRBJ2-3; D remains unclear. The germline CDR1 and CDR2 sequences are SGHTA and FQGNSA. This CDR3 has 14 residues. Trimming cost V 5 bases and J 0 bases, with 9 bases left between them. The CDR3 spells CASSPGRSTDTQYF. In DNA form, the CDR3 reads TGTGCCAGCAGCCCAGGCCGGAGCACAGATACGCAGTATTTT.

This rearrangement joins TRBV4-2 to TRBJ2-5; maybe TRBD1 (5 bases). Per germline, CDR1 LGHNA and CDR2 YNFKEQ. V lost 4 bases to trimming and J lost 7 bases, with 13 bases between them. The CDR3 covers 13 residues. CDR3 in amino acids: CASSPRVQTTQYF. In DNA, the CDR3 is TGTGCCAGCAGCCCCAGGGTCCAAACGACCCAGTACTTC.

V is TRBV12-3 or TRBV12-4 and J is TRBJ1-4; D unresolved. The CDR3 has 16 residues. V dropped 4 bases and J dropped 0 bases, with 12 bases sitting between them. For the CDR3, the DNA is TGTGCCAGCAGTTCGACGGCGCGACCAACTAATGAAAAACTGTTTTTT. It yields the protein CASSSTARPTNEKLFF.

This clonotype was detected only a few times. The V and J genes are TRBV24-1 and TRBJ2-1, with 15 nucleotides matching TRBD2. The germline gives CDR1 KGHDR, CDR2 SFDVKD. V lost 5 bases and J lost 1; bases outside the gene matches: 11. CDR3 size: 20 residues. CDR3 loop: CATSVSGLAGGRRSYNEQFF. Written as DNA, the CDR3 is TGTGCCACCAGTGTTTCCGGACTAGCGGGGGGGCGGAGGTCCTACAATGAGCAGTTCTTC.

In this sample, this clonotype turned up a few times. The chain couples TRBV29-1 to TRBJ2-1, with 14 bases identical to TRBD2. This CDR3 contains 15 residues. Losses at the gene ends were 7 bases for V and 1 base for J; bases not matched to a gene: 3. Germline V gene sequence: CDR1 SQVTM, CDR2 ANQGSEA. This CDR3 reads CSAGTSGSSYNEQFF. CDR3 DNA: TGCAGCGCCGGGACTAGCGGGAGTTCCTACAATGAGCAGTTCTTC.